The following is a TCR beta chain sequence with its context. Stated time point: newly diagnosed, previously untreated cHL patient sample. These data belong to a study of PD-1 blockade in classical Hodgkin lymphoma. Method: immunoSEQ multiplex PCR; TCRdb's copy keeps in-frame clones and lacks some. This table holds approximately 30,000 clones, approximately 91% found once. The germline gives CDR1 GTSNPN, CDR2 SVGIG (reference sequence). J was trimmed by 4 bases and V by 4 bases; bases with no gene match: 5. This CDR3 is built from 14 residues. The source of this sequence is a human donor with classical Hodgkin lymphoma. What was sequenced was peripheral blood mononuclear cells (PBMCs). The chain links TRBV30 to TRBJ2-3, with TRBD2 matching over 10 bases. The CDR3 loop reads CAWTSGSSPDTQYF. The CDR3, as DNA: TGTGCCTGGACTAGCGGGAGTTCGCCAGATACGCAGTATTTT.